This T cell receptor beta chain was profiled in a study of T cell repertoires in cytomegalovirus infection. Study results and limitations: Frequencies of public TCR beta families were cumulated, and this identified carriers of CMV plus the relevant HLA. Across the ex vivo response, the dominant clonotypes were HLA-C-restricted CMV-specific TCR beta clonotypes.

A remark on this clonotype: Its antigen is currently unknown. Given the absence of the conserved phenylalanine or tryptophan at the CDR3 end, a read error is likely. It is unclear where the CDR3 begins or ends on the DNA, so no DNA is shown, and the CDR3 is as TCRdb lists it.

TCRdb analysed the reads with MiXCR anew, one entry per CDR3 protein. The table lists 400,000 or so distinct CDR3 sequences, around 32% of them singletons. CDR1 is SGHTA, CDR2 FQGNSA, per germline. 16 amino acids form the CDR3, both terminal residues included. The chain joins TRBV7-2 to TRBJ1-2; no DNA check was done on the table's D call, TRBD1. The sample taken for sequencing was PBMCs. The receptor comes from a human donor in good health (CMV status not recorded). Some clones in this sample may be carry-over from other donors' samples. CDR3 protein: CASSHESGQRTYGYTL.